The T cell receptor beta chain described here comes from a study of somatic mutations in cytotoxic T cells in rheumatoid arthritis. This CDR3 is built from 13 residues. Germline assignment: CDR1 MGHDK and CDR2 SYGVNS. Trimming at V came to 5 bases and at J to 4 bases, leaving 4 bases not matched to a gene. This clone appeared once. Some clones are missing from TCRdb's copy, which holds only in-frame ones; the method was immunoSEQ multiplex PCR. The table records under 15,000 clones, around 70% of them present only once. The sample comprised CD8+ T cells sorted from blood. This clonotype originated in a man in his 70s in good health. This chain connects TRBV25-1 to TRBJ1-2, with 7 nucleotides matching TRBD1. The CDR3 protein is CASSPGTAYGYTF. The CDR3 DNA follows: TGTGCCAGCAGTCCCGGGACAGCCTATGGCTACACCTTC.